The rows below give T cell receptor beta chains drawn from one sample of a study of shared T cell receptors in the human thymus. The protocol was immunoSEQ multiplex PCR, while the TCRdb copy is restricted to in-frame clones and leaves out a portion. The table records some 720,000 clones, 70% to 90% of them present only once. The sample was also reused in another study, on human thymus T cells.

The sequenced sample consisted of thymocytes. The source is a boy under two years old with a congenital heart defect. The CDR3 runs from the conserved cysteine through the conserved F or W.

v_call cdr3_aa
TRBV9 CASSVGVGGLFF
TRBV25-1 CASSGGTIIQGWTEAFF
TRBV28 CASSLGSTRGLYTQYF
TRBV6-5 CASRPTGLGTDTQYF
TRBV10-1 CASSVTGPTEAFF
TRBV4-3 CASSQSDRDGYTF
TRBV28 CASRPTTRLAGERREQYF
TRBV7-2 CASSRLAVLAKNIQYF
TRBV27 CASSLSGREAYEQYF
TRBV4-3 CASSRQGRNWVNTEAFF
TRBV5-4 CASSLGRSVSGGIEQYF
TRBV30 CALGALKETQYF
TRBV27 CASSLVWTTTGELFF
TRBV27 CASRQNRGPNYGYTF